The T cell receptor beta chain under discussion was sequenced for a study of cytomegalovirus exposure and HLA in healthy donors. This clone showed up just a few times. The antigen is not known. The PCR ran on 60 Vbeta and 13 Jbeta primers. TCRdb keeps only in-frame clones here, not all; method: immunoSEQ multiplex PCR. The sample lists about 120,000 clones; 65% to 85% were seen once. The CDR3 totals 18 residues. V was pared by 0 bases and J by 12 bases, with 19 bases of the junction left unmatched. CDR1 is SGHVS and CDR2 is FQNEAQ in the germline V gene. Study-wide results and limits: Common viral pathogens seemed to be connected with several of the most significant clusters, according to a later analysis.

This clonotype was sampled from a man aged 18 to 29 in good health and CMV-seropositive. This chain joins TRBV7-8 and TRBJ2-1; 8 positions match TRBD1. The sample consisted of PBMCs. The CDR3 spells CASSLALSGQGFDSGQFF. The DNA of the CDR3 is TGTGCCAGCAGCTTAGCGCTTAGTGGACAGGGCTTTGATAGCGGGCAGTTCTTC.